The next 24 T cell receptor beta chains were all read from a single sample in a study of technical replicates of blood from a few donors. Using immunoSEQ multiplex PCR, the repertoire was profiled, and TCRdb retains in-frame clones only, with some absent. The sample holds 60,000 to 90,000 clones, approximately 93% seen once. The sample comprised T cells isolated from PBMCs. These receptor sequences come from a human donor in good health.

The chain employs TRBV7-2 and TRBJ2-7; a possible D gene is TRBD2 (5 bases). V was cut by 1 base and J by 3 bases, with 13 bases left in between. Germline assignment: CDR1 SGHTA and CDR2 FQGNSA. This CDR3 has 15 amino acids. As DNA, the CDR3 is TGTGCCAGCAGCTTAGTACTGGGAGTAGGCTACGAGCAGTACTTC. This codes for CASSLVLGVGYEQYF.

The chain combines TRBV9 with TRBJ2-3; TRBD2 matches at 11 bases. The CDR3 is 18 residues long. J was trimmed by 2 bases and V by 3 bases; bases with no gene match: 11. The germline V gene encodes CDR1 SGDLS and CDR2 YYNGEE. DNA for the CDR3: TGTGCCAGCAGCGAGGGTCTTTTAGCGGGGGGGGTCACAGATACGCAGTATTTT. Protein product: CASSEGLLAGGVTDTQYF.

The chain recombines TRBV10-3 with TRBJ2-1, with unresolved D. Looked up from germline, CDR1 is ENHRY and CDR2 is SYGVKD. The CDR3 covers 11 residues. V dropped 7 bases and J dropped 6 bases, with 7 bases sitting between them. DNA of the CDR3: TGTGCCATCATTGGCCCCAATGAGCAGTTCTTC. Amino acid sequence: CAIIGPNEQFF.

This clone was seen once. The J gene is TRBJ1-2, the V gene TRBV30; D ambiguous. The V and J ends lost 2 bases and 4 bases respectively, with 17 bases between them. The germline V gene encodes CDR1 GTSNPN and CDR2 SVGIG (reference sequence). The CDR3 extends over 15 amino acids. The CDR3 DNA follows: TGTGCCTGGAGTTTAAAAGGACGGAGGATCTATGGCTACACCTTC. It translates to CAWSLKGRRIYGYTF.

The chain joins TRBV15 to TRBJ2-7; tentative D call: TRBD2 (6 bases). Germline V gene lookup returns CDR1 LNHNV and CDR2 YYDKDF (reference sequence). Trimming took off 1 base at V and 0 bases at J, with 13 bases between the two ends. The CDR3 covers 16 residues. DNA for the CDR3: TGTGCCACCAGCAGAGTCGGGGGACGGAACTCCTACGAGCAGTACTTC. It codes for CATSRVGGRNSYEQYF.

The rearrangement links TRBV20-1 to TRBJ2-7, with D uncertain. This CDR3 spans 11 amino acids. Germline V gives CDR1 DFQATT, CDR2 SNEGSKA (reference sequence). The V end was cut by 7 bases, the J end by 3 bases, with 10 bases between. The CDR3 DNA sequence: TGCAGTGGTACGACAAACTACGAGCAGTACTTC. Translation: CSGTTNYEQYF.

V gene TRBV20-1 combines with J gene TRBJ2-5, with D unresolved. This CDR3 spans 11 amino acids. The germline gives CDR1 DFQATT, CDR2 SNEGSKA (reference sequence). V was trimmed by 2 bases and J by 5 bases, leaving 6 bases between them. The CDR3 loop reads CSARQVETQYF. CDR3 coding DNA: TGCAGTGCTAGACAGGTCGAGACCCAGTACTTC.

CDR3 sequence: CAWSVWGGDGYTF. Written as DNA, the CDR3 is TGTGCCTGGAGTGTATGGGGAGGAGATGGCTACACCTTC. This chain links TRBV30 with TRBJ1-2; D is unclear. V was cut by 0 bases and J by 6 bases, with 11 bases left in between. Germline CDR1 GTSNPN, CDR2 SVGIG (reference sequence). The CDR3 consists of 13 residues.

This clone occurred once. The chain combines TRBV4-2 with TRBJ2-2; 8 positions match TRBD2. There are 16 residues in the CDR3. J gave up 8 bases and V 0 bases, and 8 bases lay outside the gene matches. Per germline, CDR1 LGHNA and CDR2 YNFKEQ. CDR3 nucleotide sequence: TGTGCCAGCAGCCAAGACCCGGGACTAGTTTCTGGGGAGCTGTTTTTT. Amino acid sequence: CASSQDPGLVSGELFF.

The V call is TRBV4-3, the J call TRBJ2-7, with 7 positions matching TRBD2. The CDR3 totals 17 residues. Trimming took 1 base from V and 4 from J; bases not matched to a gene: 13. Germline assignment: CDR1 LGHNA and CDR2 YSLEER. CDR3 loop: CASSQARLAASWYEQYF. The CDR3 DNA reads TGCGCCAGCAGCCAAGCCCGCCTAGCGGCTAGCTGGTACGAGCAGTACTTC.

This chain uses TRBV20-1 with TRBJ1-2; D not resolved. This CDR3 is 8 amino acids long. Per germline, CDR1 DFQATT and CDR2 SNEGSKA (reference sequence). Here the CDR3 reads CTREGYTF. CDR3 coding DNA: TGCACCCGTGAGGGCTACACCTTC.

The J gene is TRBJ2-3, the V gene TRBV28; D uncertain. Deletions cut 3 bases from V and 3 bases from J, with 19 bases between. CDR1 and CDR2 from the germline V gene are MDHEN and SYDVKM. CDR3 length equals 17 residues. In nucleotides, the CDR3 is TGTGCCAGCAGTTTTAATAGAGGAGCCACTTCAACAGATACGCAGTATTTT. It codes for CASSFNRGATSTDTQYF.

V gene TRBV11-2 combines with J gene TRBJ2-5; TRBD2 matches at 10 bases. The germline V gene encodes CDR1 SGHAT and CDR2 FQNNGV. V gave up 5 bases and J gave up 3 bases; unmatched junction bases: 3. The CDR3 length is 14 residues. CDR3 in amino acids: CASSPSGREETQYF. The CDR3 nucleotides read TGTGCCAGCAGCCCAAGCGGGAGGGAAGAGACCCAGTACTTC. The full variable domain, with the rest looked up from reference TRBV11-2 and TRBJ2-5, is EAGVAQSPRYKIIEKRQSVAFWCNPISGHATLYWYQQILGQGPKLLIQFQNNGVVDDSQLPKDRFSAERLKGVDSTLKIQPAKLEDSAVYLCASSPSGREETQYFGPGTRLLVL.

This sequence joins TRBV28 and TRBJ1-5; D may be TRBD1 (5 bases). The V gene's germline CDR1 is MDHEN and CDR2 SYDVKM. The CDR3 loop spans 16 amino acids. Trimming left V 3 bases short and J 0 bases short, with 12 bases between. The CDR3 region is CASSFRESYSNQPQHF. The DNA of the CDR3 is TGTGCCAGCAGTTTCAGGGAATCTTATAGCAATCAGCCCCAGCATTTT.

The CDR3 DNA reads as TGTGCCATCAGTGGACAGGCTAACTATGGCTACACCTTC. This codes for CAISGQANYGYTF. The chain joins TRBV10-3 to TRBJ1-2, with a possible D match to TRBD1 (6 bases). V dropped 4 bases and J dropped 0 bases, with 6 bases sitting between them. The CDR3 totals 13 residues. The germline gives CDR1 ENHRY, CDR2 SYGVKD.

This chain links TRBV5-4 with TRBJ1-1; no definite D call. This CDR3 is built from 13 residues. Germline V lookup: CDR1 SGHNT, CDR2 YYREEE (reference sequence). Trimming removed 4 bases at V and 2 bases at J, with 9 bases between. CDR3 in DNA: TGTGCCAGCAGCGGGCGCGACAACACTGAAGCTTTCTTT. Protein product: CASSGRDNTEAFF.

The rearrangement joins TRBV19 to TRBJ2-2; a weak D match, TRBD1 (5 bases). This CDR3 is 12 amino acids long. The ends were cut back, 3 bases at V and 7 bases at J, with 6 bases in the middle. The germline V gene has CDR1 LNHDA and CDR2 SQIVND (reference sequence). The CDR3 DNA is TGTGCCAGTAGTATTAGGGGCGGGGAGCTGTTTTTT. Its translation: CASSIRGGELFF.

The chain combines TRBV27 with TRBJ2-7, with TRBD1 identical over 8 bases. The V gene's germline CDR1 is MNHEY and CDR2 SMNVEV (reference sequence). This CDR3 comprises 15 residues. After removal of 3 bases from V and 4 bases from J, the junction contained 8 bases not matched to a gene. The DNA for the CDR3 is TGTGCCAGCAGTTTGGGTTGGGACAGGCTATACGAGCAGTACTTC. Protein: CASSLGWDRLYEQYF.

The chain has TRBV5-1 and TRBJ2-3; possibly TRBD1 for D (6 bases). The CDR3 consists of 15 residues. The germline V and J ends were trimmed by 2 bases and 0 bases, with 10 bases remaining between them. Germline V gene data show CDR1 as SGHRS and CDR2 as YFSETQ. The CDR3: CASSFDRSSTDTQYF. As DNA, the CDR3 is TGCGCCAGCAGCTTCGACAGGTCTAGCACAGATACGCAGTATTTT.

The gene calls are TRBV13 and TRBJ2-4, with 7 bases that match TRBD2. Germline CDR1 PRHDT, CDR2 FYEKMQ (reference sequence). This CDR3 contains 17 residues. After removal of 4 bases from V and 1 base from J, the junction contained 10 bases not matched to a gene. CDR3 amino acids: CASSSASGGRAKNIQYF. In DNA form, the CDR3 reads TGTGCCAGCAGCTCCGCTAGCGGAGGTAGGGCCAAAAACATTCAGTACTTC.

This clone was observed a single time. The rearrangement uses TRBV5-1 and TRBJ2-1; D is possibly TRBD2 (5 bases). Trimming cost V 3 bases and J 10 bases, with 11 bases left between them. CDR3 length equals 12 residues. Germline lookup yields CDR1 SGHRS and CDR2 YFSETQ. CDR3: CASSSNTGEQFF. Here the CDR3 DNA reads TGCGCCAGCAGCTCTAACACGGGGGAGCAGTTCTTC.

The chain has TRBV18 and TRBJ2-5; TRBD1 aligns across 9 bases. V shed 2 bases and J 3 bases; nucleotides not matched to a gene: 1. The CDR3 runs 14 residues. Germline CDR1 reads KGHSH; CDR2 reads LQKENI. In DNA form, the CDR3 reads TGTGCCAGCTCACCAGGGGACAGGGAAGAGACCCAGTACTTC. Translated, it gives CASSPGDREETQYF. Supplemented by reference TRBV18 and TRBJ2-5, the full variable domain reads NAGVMQNPRHLVRRRGQEARLRCSPMKGHSHVYWYRQLPEEGLKFMVYLQKENIIDESGMPKERFSAEFPKEGPSILRIQQVVRGDSAAYFCASSPGDREETQYFGPGTRLLVL.

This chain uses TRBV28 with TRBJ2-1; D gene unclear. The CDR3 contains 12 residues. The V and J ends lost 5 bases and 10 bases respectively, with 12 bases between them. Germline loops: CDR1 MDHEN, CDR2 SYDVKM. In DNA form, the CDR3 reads TGTGCCAGCAGTACCAGTCCAAACGAGCAGTTCTTC. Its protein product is CASSTSPNEQFF.

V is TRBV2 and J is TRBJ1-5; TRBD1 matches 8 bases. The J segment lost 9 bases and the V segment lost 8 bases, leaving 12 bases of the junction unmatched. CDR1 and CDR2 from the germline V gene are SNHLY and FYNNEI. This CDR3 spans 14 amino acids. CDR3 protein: CASVGGTGGRPQHF. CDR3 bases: TGTGCCAGCGTCGGGGGTACAGGGGGTAGGCCCCAGCATTTT.